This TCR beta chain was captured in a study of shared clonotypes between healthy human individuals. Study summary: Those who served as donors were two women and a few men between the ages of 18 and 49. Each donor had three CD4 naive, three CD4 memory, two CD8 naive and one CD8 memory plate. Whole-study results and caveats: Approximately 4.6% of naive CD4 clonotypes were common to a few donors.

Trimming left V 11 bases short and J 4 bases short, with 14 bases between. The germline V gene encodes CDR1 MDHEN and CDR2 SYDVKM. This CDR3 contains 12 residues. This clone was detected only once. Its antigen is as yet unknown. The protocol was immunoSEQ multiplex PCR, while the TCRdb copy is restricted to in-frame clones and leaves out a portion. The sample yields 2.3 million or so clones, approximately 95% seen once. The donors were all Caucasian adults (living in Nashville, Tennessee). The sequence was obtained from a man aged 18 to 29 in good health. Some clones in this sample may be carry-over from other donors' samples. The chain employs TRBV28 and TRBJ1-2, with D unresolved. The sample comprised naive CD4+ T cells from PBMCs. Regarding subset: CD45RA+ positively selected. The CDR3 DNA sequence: TGTGCCGAGGGTGGGGAGCTCTATGGCTACACCTTC. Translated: CAEGGELYGYTF.